The rows below give T cell receptor beta chains drawn from one sample of a study of regulatory T cells in long-lasting Graves disease. MiXCR, applied by TCRdb to the multiplex PCR reads, yields one record per CDR3 protein. The sample consists of about 470,000 distinct CDR3 sequences, roughly 17% of them appearing once. These data are also associated with another study on T cells in Graves' hyperthyroidism and ophthalmopathy.

Specimen: peripheral blood mononuclear cells (PBMCs), collected at new diagnosis, from a patient treated with antithyroid drugs. Receptors were obtained from a man in his forties with Graves disease. CDR3s include the opening cysteine and the closing phenylalanine or tryptophan. The D gene is left open where the match is weak.

D: -; J: TRBJ2-3; V: TRBV5-1; CDR3: CASYSGLGGTDTQYF
D: TRBD1; J: TRBJ2-7; V: TRBV2; CDR3: CAILFRDRGYEQYF
D: -; J: TRBJ2-5; V: TRBV7-8; CDR3: CASSPDRAGDGETQYF
D: -; J: TRBJ2-2; V: TRBV3-1; CDR3: CASSQAANTGELFF
D: TRBD1; J: TRBJ1-1; V: TRBV5-4; CDR3: CASSAPGQSSTEAFF
D: -; J: TRBJ2-2; V: TRBV29-1; CDR3: CSVDPENTGELFF
D: -; J: TRBJ1-4; V: TRBV11-2; CDR3: CASSLEGSGSLFF
D: -; J: TRBJ2-5; V: TRBV6-5; CDR3: CASSYDGLSRWGQETQYF
D: -; J: TRBJ2-5; V: TRBV7-3; CDR3: CASSLVGPMGTQYF
D: -; J: TRBJ1-1; V: TRBV29-1; CDR3: CSVDFWRASGTEAFF
D: -; J: TRBJ2-7; V: TRBV7-8; CDR3: CASSLNRQYEQYF
D: -; J: TRBJ2-1; V: TRBV27; CDR3: CASGVKRAHNEQFF
D: TRBD2; J: TRBJ2-3; V: TRBV6-5; CDR3: CASSYSTSADTQYF
D: -; J: TRBJ2-7; V: TRBV4-1; CDR3: CASSQGLDVQYF
D: -; J: TRBJ2-1; V: TRBV19; CDR3: CASSIGQQDRGYNEQFF
D: TRBD2; J: TRBJ2-3; V: TRBV15; CDR3: CATSPARLAVDTQYF
D: -; J: TRBJ2-1; V: TRBV11-2; CDR3: CASSSQVPPAYEQFF
D: TRBD1; J: TRBJ1-1; V: TRBV12-3/TRBV12-4; CDR3: CASSSPRGVSTEAFF
D: -; J: TRBJ1-1; V: TRBV15; CDR3: CATSISRQVNTEAFF
D: -; J: TRBJ2-1; V: TRBV19; CDR3: CASSIRESDEQFF
D: TRBD2; J: TRBJ2-1; V: TRBV4-1; CDR3: CASSQDWLAGGPDEQFF
D: -; J: TRBJ2-2; V: TRBV7-9; CDR3: CASSLGSGTANTGELFF
D: TRBD2; J: TRBJ2-1; V: TRBV5-1; CDR3: CASSVTSGRFNEQFF
D: -; J: TRBJ2-5; V: TRBV7-3; CDR3: CASSSRGVDQETQYF
D: TRBD1; J: TRBJ2-3; V: TRBV20-1; CDR3: CSAAQSGGAADTQYF
D: -; J: TRBJ2-5; V: TRBV11-2; CDR3: CASSLQGQNQETQYF
D: -; J: TRBJ2-2; V: TRBV2; CDR3: CASSDPLKGELFF
D: -; J: TRBJ1-1; V: TRBV5-5; CDR3: CASSPGPGQRGTEAFF
D: -; J: TRBJ2-7; V: TRBV3-1; CDR3: CASSQVSVYEQYF
D: TRBD1; J: TRBJ1-1; V: TRBV5-1; CDR3: CASSMGQSYTEAFF
D: TRBD2; J: TRBJ2-5; V: TRBV29-1; CDR3: CSVGLAGGETQYF
D: -; J: TRBJ2-7; V: TRBV29-1; CDR3: CSVVSRQKYEQYF
D: -; J: TRBJ2-1; V: TRBV12-5; CDR3: CASGLSPKRGSYNEQFF
D: -; J: TRBJ2-7; V: TRBV19; CDR3: CASSTPGGTASYEQYF
D: -; J: TRBJ1-1; V: TRBV7-2; CDR3: CASSLGTATAFF
D: -; J: TRBJ1-2; V: TRBV3-1; CDR3: CASSQSGYGYTF
D: -; J: TRBJ1-2; V: TRBV30; CDR3: CAWSALPRYTF
D: -; J: TRBJ2-7; V: TRBV19; CDR3: CASSIPGSYEQYF
D: -; J: TRBJ2-2; V: TRBV5-6; CDR3: CASSLGGRVELSF
D: TRBD2; J: TRBJ2-1; V: TRBV7-2; CDR3: CASSVSGRLYNEQFF
D: TRBD2; J: TRBJ2-7; V: TRBV13; CDR3: CASQQYHSGLADYEQYF
D: TRBD1; J: TRBJ1-1; V: TRBV3-1; CDR3: CASSPKRGTGPGASF
D: TRBD2; J: TRBJ2-3; V: TRBV28; CDR3: CASSLAPSGRTDTQYF
D: TRBD2; J: TRBJ2-6; V: TRBV6-2/TRBV6-3; CDR3: CASSYQLASNSGANVLTF
D: -; J: TRBJ1-1; V: TRBV28; CDR3: CASSSTSMEAFF
D: -; J: TRBJ1-1; V: TRBV20-1; CDR3: CSARVGGGFTEAFF
D: -; J: TRBJ2-7; V: TRBV2; CDR3: CASSEGQVATSEQYF